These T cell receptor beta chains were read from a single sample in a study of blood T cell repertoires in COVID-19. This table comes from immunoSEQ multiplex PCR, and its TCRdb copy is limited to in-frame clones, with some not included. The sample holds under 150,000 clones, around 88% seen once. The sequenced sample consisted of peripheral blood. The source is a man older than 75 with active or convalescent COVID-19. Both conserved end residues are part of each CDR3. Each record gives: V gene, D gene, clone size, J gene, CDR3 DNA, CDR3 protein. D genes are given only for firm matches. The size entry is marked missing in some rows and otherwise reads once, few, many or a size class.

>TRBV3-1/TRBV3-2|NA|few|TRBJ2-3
TGTGCCAGCTGTAATACGCAGTATTTT
CASCNTQYF
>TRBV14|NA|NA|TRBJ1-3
TGTGCCAGCAGCCCGGGCCCGGGGGGGGGCTCTTCCTCTGGAAACACCATATATTTT
CASSPGPGGGSSSGNTIYF
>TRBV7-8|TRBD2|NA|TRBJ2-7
TGTGCCAGCAGCACTCAACCGGGACTAGCTTCCGAGCAGTACTTC
CASSTQPGLASEQYF
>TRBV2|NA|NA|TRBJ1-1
TGTGCCAGCAGCTGGGGGGGGATGAACACTGAAGCTTTCTTT
CASSWGGMNTEAFF
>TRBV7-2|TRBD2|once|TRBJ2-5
TGTGCCAGCAGCTTAGGTGGTAGCGGGGGGGAGCGGGAGACCCAGTACTTC
CASSLGGSGGERETQYF
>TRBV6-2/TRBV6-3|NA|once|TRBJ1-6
TGTGCCAGCAGTTACGGCCAGGGAACTTCACCCCTCCACTTT
CASSYGQGTSPLHF
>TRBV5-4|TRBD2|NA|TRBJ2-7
TGTGCCAGCAGCCCCCCGGGGGGAGTCGAACAGCAGTACTTC
CASSPPGGVEQQYF
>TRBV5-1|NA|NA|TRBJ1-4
TGCGCCAGCAGCTTGGATTGGGGGGGTAATGAAAAACTGTTTTTT
CASSLDWGGNEKLFF
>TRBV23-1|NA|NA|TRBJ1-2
TGCGCCAGCAGTCAAACCTCGCGGGATAGCAGACCAAACTATGGCTACACCTTC
CASSQTSRDSRPNYGYTF
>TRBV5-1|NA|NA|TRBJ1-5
TGCGCCAGCAGCTTGGAATTAGGTCAGGAACCCCAGCATTTT
CASSLELGQEPQHF
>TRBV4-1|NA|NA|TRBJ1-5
TGCGCCAGCAGCCAAAAGACGGGGGAGTGGCCCCAGCATTTT
CASSQKTGEWPQHF
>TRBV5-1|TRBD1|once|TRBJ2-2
TGCGCCAGCACTTTCGGGACAGCCGCGAACACCGGGGAGCTGTTTTTT
CASTFGTAANTGELFF
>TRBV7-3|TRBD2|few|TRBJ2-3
TGTGCCAGCAGCTTAACGTTCGGACTAGCGACAGATACGCAGTATTTT
CASSLTFGLATDTQYF
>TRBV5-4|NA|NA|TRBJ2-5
TGTGCCAGCAGCTTACAAGGGGTGGAGACCCAGTACTTC
CASSLQGVETQYF
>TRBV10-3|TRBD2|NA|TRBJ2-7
TGTGCCATCCGCACTAGCGGGGGGATTTCCTACGAGCAGTACTTC
CAIRTSGGISYEQYF
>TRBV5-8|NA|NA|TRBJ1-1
TGTGCCAGCAGTCGCGGTCCGGAGGCGCAAGCTTTCTTT
CASSRGPEAQAFF
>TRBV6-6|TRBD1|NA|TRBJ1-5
TGTGCCAGCAGTTACCCGGGACAGGGGGGCAATCAGCCCCAGCATTTT
CASSYPGQGGNQPQHF
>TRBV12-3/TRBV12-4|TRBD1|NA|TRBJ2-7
TGTGCCAGCAGCTCGACAGGGTACGAGCAGTACTTC
CASSSTGYEQYF
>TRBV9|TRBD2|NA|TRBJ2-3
TGTGCCAGCAACAAAGCCCGGCTAGCGGGGACAGATACGCAGTATTTT
CASNKARLAGTDTQYF
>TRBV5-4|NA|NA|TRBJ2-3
TGTGCCAGCAGCTTTATAGCATCCACAGATACGCAGTATTTT
CASSFIASTDTQYF
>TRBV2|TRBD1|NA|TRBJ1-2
TGTGCCAGCAGTAACCGGGACAGGGTCCCCTCCTATGGCTACACCTTC
CASSNRDRVPSYGYTF
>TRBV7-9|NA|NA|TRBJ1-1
TGTGCCAGCAGCAAGGGGGACCTCAACACTGAAGCTTTCTTT
CASSKGDLNTEAFF
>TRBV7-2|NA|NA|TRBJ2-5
TGTGCCAGCAGCTTAGCGAGGACTACCCCGGATCGGGAGACCCAGTACTTC
CASSLARTTPDRETQYF
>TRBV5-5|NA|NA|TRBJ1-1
TGTGCCAGCAGCTTGGCACTCGGTCTGAACACTGAAGCTTTCTTT
CASSLALGLNTEAFF
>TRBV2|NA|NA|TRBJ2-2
TGTGCCAGCAGTGAAGGTGTTATATTTTCCAACACCGGGGAGCTGTTTTTT
CASSEGVIFSNTGELFF
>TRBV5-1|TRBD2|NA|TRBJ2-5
TGCGCCAGCAGCTTGGTGGCTAGCGGGGTTCTAGAGACCCAGTACTTC
CASSLVASGVLETQYF
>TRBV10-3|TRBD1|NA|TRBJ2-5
TGTGCCATCAGGCCGGGACAGGGAATGGAAGAGACCCAGTACTTC
CAIRPGQGMEETQYF
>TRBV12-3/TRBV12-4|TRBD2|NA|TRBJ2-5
TGTGCCAGCGGGGTACTAGCGCAGGAGACCCAGTACTTC
CASGVLAQETQYF
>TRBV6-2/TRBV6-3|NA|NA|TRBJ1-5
TGTGCCAGCAGTTACGTTCAGGGAAACAATCAGCCCCAGCATTTT
CASSYVQGNNQPQHF